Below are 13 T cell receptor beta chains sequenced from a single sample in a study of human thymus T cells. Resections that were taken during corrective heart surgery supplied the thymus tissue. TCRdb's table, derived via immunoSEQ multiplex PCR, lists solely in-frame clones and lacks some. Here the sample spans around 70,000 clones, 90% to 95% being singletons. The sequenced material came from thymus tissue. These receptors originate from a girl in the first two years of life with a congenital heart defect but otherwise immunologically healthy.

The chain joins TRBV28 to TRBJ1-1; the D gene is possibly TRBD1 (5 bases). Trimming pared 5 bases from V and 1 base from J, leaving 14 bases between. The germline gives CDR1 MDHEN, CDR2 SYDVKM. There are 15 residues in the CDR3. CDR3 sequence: CASSPLYGGNTEAFF. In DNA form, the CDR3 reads TGTGCCAGCAGTCCCCTATACGGGGGGAACACTGAAGCTTTCTTT.

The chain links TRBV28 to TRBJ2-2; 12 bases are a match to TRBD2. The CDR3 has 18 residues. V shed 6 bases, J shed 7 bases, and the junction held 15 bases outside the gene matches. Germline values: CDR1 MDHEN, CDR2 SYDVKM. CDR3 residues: CASRSFPPSGRAHGELFF. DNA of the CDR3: TGTGCCAGCAGAAGTTTCCCCCCTAGCGGGAGGGCCCACGGGGAGCTGTTTTTT.

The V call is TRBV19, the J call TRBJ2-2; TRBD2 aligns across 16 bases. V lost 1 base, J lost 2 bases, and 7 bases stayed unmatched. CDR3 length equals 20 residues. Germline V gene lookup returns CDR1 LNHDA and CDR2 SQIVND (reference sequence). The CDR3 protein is CASSIVPGTSGRGNTGELFF. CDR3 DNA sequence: TGTGCCAGTAGTATAGTCCCTGGGACTAGCGGGAGGGGTAACACCGGGGAGCTGTTTTTT.

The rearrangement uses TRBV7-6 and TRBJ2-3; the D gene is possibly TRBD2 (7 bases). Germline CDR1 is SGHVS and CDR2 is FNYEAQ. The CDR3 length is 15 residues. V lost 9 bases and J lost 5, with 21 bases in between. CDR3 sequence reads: CASRGGGSLEDTQYF. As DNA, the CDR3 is TGTGCCAGTCGGGGAGGGGGGAGTTTAGAAGATACGCAGTATTTT. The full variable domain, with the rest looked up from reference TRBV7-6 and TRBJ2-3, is GAGVSQSPRYKVTKRGQDVALRCDPISGHVSLYWYRQALGQGPEFLTYFNYEAQQDKSGLPNDRFSAERPEGSISTLTIQRTEQRDSAMYRCASRGGGSLEDTQYFGPGTRLTVL.

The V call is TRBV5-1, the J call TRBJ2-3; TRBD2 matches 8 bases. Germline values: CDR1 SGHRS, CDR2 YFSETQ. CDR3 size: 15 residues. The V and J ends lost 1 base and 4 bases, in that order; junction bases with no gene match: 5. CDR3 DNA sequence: TGCGCCAGCAGCTTGTTTGCGCGGGAGGCAGATACGCAGTATTTT. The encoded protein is CASSLFAREADTQYF. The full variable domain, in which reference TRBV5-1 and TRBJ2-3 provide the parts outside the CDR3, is KAGVTQTPRYLIKTRGQQVTLSCSPISGHRSVSWYQQTPGQGLQFLFEYFSETQRNKGNFPGRFSGRQFSNSRSEMNVSTLELGDSALYLCASSLFAREADTQYFGPGTRLTVL.

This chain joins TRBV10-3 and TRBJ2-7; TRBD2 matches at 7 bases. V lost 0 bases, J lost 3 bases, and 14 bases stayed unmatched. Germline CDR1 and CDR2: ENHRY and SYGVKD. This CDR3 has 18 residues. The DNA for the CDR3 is TGTGCCATCAGTGAGTCAAGGGTTTTAGGCGGGAGAGGCTACGAGCAGTACTTC. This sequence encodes CAISESRVLGGRGYEQYF.

CDR3 coding DNA: TGTGCCAGCATCTCTAGCGGGAGGGCCCCCGAGCAGTACTTC. Translated, it gives CASISSGRAPEQYF. The chain uses TRBV6-6 and TRBJ2-7; TRBD2 matches at 12 bases. V dropped 7 bases and J dropped 6; count of bases not matched to a gene: 7. CDR3 length: 14 residues. CDR1 is MNHNY, CDR2 SVGAGI, per germline (reference sequence).

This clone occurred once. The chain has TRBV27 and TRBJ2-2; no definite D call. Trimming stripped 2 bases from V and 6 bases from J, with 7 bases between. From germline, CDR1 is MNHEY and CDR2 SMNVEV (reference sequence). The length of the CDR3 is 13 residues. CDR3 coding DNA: TGTGCCAGCAGTTTAAACGCGGCCGGGGAGCTGTTTTTT. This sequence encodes CASSLNAAGELFF.

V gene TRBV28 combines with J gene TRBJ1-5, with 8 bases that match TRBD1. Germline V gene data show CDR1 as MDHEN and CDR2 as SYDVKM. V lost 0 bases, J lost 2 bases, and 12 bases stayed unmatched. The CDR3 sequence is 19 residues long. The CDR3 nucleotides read TGTGCCAGCAGTTTATGTACTCCTGGGACAGGCGGGGGCAATCAGCCCCAGCATTTT. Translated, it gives CASSLCTPGTGGGNQPQHF.

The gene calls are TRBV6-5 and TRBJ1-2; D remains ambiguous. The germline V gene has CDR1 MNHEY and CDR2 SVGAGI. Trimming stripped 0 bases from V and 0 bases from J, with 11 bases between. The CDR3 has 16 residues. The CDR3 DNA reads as TGTGCCAGCAGTTACTCTGCGAGAGCTTCTAACTATGGCTACACCTTC. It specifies CASSYSARASNYGYTF.

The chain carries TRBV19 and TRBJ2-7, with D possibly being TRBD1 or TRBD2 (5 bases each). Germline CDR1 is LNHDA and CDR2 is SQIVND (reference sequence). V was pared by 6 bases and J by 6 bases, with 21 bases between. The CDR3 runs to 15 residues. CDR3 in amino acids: CASSPHREIGVEQYF. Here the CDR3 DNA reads TGTGCCAGTAGCCCCCACCGGGAAATAGGGGTCGAGCAGTACTTC.

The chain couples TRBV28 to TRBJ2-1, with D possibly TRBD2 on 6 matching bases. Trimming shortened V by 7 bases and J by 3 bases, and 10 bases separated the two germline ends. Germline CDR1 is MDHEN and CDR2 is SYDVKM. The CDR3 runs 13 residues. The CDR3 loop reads CASIRDFYNEQFF. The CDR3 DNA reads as TGTGCCAGCATTAGGGACTTCTACAATGAGCAGTTCTTC.

The DNA for the CDR3 is TGCAGCGTTGAGACAGGGGACCCCCATGAGCAGTTCTTC. This translates into CSVETGDPHEQFF. The chain uses TRBV29-1 and TRBJ2-1, with 8 bases fitting TRBD1. The ends lost 3 bases at V and 8 bases at J; junction bases unmatched: 6. CDR1 and CDR2 from the germline V gene are SQVTM and ANQGSEA. The CDR3 spans 13 residues.